Shown below are 6 T cell receptor beta chains from a single sample sequenced in a study of shared clonotypes between healthy human individuals. Naive CD8 cells were CD45RO-negative, positively selected for CCR7, excluding terminally differentiated effector memory CD45RA+ cells. The method was immunoSEQ multiplex PCR; TCRdb's version includes in-frame clones alone and lacks a portion of them. The table shows more than 2 million clones, with over 85% occurring only once. The specimen was naive CD8+ T cells sorted from blood. These receptors were collected from a man aged 18 to 29 in good health.

V and J are TRBV25-1 and TRBJ1-6; no firm D call. Germline-derived CDR1 and CDR2 are MGHDK and SYGVNS. Trimming pared 9 bases from V and 8 bases from J, leaving 14 bases between. The CDR3 has 13 residues. CDR3 region: CASQKAVHSPLHF. CDR3 bases: TGTGCCAGTCAAAAGGCCGTGCATTCACCCCTCCACTTT.

The rearrangement joins TRBV13 to TRBJ2-7, with TRBD1 as a possible D gene (6 bases). Germline V CDR1 and CDR2: PRHDT, FYEKMQ (reference sequence). This CDR3 is built from 14 residues. Trimming cost V 5 bases and J 2 bases, with 13 bases left between them. The CDR3 coding sequence is TGTGCCAGCAGCCCCTCGGACAGAGCCTACGAGCAGTACTTC. It yields the protein CASSPSDRAYEQYF. Full variable domain (outside the CDR3, taken from reference TRBV13 and TRBJ2-7): AAGVIQSPRHLIKEKRETATLKCYPIPRHDTVYWYQQGPGQDPQFLISFYEKMQSDKGSIPDRFSAQQFSDYHSELNMSSLELGDSALYFCASSPSDRAYEQYFGPGTRLTVT.

Points on this clone: The sample carries other DNA sequences with the same CDR3. This sequence joins TRBV4-1 and TRBJ1-5; 8 bases are a match to TRBD1. The CDR3 is made up of 14 amino acids. Germline lookup yields CDR1 MGHRA and CDR2 YSYEKL. Unmatched junction bases numbered 0, after V lost 1 base and J lost 4 bases. DNA for the CDR3: TGCGCCAGCAGCCAAGGACAGGGGAATCAGCCCCAGCATTTT. Its translation is CASSQGQGNQPQHF.

The chain employs TRBV4-1 and TRBJ2-7; D is perhaps TRBD1 (5 bases). V gave up 0 bases and J gave up 6 bases, with 9 bases separating them. CDR1 MGHRA and CDR2 YSYEKL come from the germline V gene. The CDR3 is 13 residues long. CDR3 DNA: TGCGCCAGCAGCCAAGACAGGGTTTCCGAGCAGTACTTC. Its protein is CASSQDRVSEQYF.

The rearrangement uses TRBV28 and TRBJ2-7; 8 bases align to TRBD2. CDR3 length equals 15 residues. Germline CDR1 MDHEN, CDR2 SYDVKM. The V segment lost 4 bases and the J segment 2 bases; nucleotides outside the gene matches: 7. The CDR3 DNA is TGTGCCAGCAGTTCACCCGGGGGGGCTCCCTACGAGCAGTACTTC. Protein: CASSSPGGAPYEQYF.

The chain uses TRBV6-5 and TRBJ2-1; D gene ambiguous. Trimming took 2 bases from V and 8 from J, leaving 10 bases between them. The CDR3 sequence is 13 residues long. Germline CDR1 reads MNHEY; CDR2 reads SVGAGI. CDR3 bases: TGTGCCAGCAGTTACAAAGGGTCCCATGAGCAGTTCTTC. This sequence encodes CASSYKGSHEQFF.